This T cell receptor beta chain was observed in a study of blood T cell repertoires in COVID-19. Study as a whole: Acute and convalescent COVID-19 samples came from the United States, Italy and Spain.

The protocol was immunoSEQ multiplex PCR, while the TCRdb copy is restricted to in-frame clones and leaves out a portion. Of 250,000 to 300,000 clones in the sample, about nine tenths are singletons; the top ten hold roughly 12%. The specimen was peripheral blood. The TCR originated in a woman younger than 45 with COVID-19, enrolled during active disease.

CDR3 in amino acids: CAISTPGTGSGELFF. For the CDR3, the DNA is TGTGCCATCAGTACTCCCGGGACAGGGTCCGGGGAGCTGTTTTTT. The V call is TRBV10-3, the J call TRBJ2-2, with 9 bases lining up with TRBD1. The germline V gene has CDR1 ENHRY and CDR2 SYGVKD. V was pared by 5 bases and J by 6 bases, with 7 bases of the junction left unmatched. The length of the CDR3 is 15 residues.